These T cell receptor beta chains were read from a single sample in a study of CD8 T cells in Susac syndrome. TCRdb ran MiXCR on the immunoSEQ multiplex PCR reads and lists one entry per CDR3 protein. In the table there are about 130,000 distinct CDR3 sequences, around nine tenths of which are singletons. The sequencing sample was made of CD8+ T cells from PBMCs. The receptors derive from a human donor with multiple sclerosis. CDR3s include the opening cysteine and the closing phenylalanine or tryptophan. D genes are given only for firm matches. Clone size is not always given. Where it is, it says once, few, many or a class for expanded clones.

>-|TRBJ1-5|-|TRBV7-9
CASSAGTDYNQPQHF
TGTGCCAGCAGCGCCGGGACCGACTACAATCAGCCCCAGCATTTT
>-|TRBJ2-1|-|TRBV9
CASRGTGIEQFF
TGTGCCAGCAGAGGGACTGGCATTGAGCAGTTCTTC
>-|TRBJ1-3|-|TRBV19
CASSADGISGNTIYF
TGTGCCAGTAGCGCGGACGGCATCTCTGGAAACACCATATATTTT
>-|TRBJ2-5|-|TRBV27
CASSSGDWVRSETQYF
TGTGCCAGCAGTTCGGGGGACTGGGTTCGTTCTGAGACCCAGTACTTC
>-|TRBJ2-7|TRBD1|TRBV2
CASSFGQATYEQYF
TGTGCCAGCAGTTTTGGACAGGCTACCTACGAGCAGTACTTC
>-|TRBJ1-1|-|TRBV27
CASSFSPPTPRTEAFF
TGTGCCAGCAGTTTCTCTCCACCGACCCCGCGGACTGAAGCTTTCTTT
>-|TRBJ2-1|TRBD1|TRBV20-1
CSATHPDRVSYNEQFF
TGCAGTGCTACGCACCCGGACAGGGTCTCCTACAATGAGCAGTTCTTC
>-|TRBJ2-5|-|TRBV5-4
CASSFGAEGETQYF
TGTGCCAGCAGCTTCGGCGCCGAGGGGGAGACCCAGTACTTC
>once|TRBJ2-7|TRBD2|TRBV6-1
CASRRLAGYYEQYF
TGTGCCAGCAGGAGACTAGCGGGCTACTACGAGCAGTACTTC
>-|TRBJ2-2|-|TRBV29-1
CSSLDGTGELFF
TGCAGCTCTCTAGACGGCACCGGGGAGCTGTTTTTT
>-|TRBJ1-4|-|TRBV4-1
CASSQDLESEKLFF
TGCGCCAGCAGCCAAGATTTAGAGAGTGAAAAACTGTTTTTT
>-|TRBJ1-1|-|TRBV20-1
CSARQLPEAFF
TGCAGTGCTCGACAGCTCCCTGAAGCTTTCTTT
>once|TRBJ2-5|-|TRBV7-8
CASSDPPETQYF
TGTGCCAGCAGCGACCCCCCAGAGACCCAGTACTTC
>-|TRBJ2-7|TRBD1|TRBV5-6
CASSLPTRDRYSYEQYF
TGTGCCAGCAGCTTGCCTACGCGGGACAGGTACTCCTACGAGCAGTACTTC
>-|TRBJ1-1|-|TRBV12-3/TRBV12-4
CASSHSFEAFF
TGTGCCAGCAGTCATTCATTCGAAGCTTTCTTT
>-|TRBJ2-1|-|TRBV5-4
CASSSSVEQFF
TGTGCCAGCAGCTCTAGCGTGGAGCAGTTCTTC
>-|TRBJ1-3|-|TRBV29-1
CSVESNSGNTIYF
TGCAGCGTTGAGTCAAACTCTGGAAACACCATATATTTT
>-|TRBJ1-2|-|TRBV24-1
CATSDRSGGYTF
TGTGCCACCAGTGATCGATCAGGGGGCTACACCTTC
>-|TRBJ2-2|TRBD2|TRBV5-4
CASSLRTSVPGELFF
TGTGCCAGCAGCTTGCGGACTAGCGTGCCCGGGGAGCTGTTTTTT
>-|TRBJ2-3|-|TRBV4-1
CASSQDPIDDTQYF
TGCGCCAGCAGCCAAGATCCGATTGACGATACGCAGTATTTT
>-|TRBJ2-1|TRBD2|TRBV7-9
CASSNTSGGPQFF
TGTGCCAGCAGCAACACCTCGGGAGGGCCTCAGTTCTTC
>-|TRBJ2-4|TRBD2|TRBV18
CASSPPGLARDIQYF
TGTGCCAGCTCACCACCGGGACTAGCGAGGGACATTCAGTACTTC
>-|TRBJ1-5|-|TRBV15
CATTNSNQPQHF
TGTGCCACCACGAATAGCAATCAGCCCCAGCATTTT
>-|TRBJ2-5|TRBD2|TRBV5-4
CASSSGLAEQETQYF
TGTGCCAGCAGCTCCGGACTAGCGGAACAAGAGACCCAGTACTTC
>-|TRBJ2-3|-|TRBV11-2
CASSFGYGGTDTQYF
TGTGCCAGCAGCTTCGGATATGGGGGTACGGATACGCAGTATTTT
>-|TRBJ2-3|-|TRBV28
CASISSGELGTDTQYF
TGTGCCAGCATCTCGTCCGGGGAATTAGGGACAGATACGCAGTATTTT
>-|TRBJ2-2|-|TRBV30
CAGSYTGELFF
TGTGCCGGCAGCTACACCGGGGAGCTGTTTTTT
>-|TRBJ1-6|TRBD1|TRBV27
CASSLSARQGAYAPLHF
TGTGCCAGCAGTTTATCAGCCCGTCAGGGGGCTTATGCACCCCTCCACTTT
>-|TRBJ2-7|TRBD2|TRBV3-1
CASSYGLAALSYEQYF
TGTGCCAGCAGCTACGGACTAGCGGCTTTATCCTACGAGCAGTACTTC
>-|TRBJ1-1|TRBD1|TRBV20-1
CSAPGQGIEAFF
TGCAGTGCTCCCGGACAGGGAATTGAAGCTTTCTTT
>-|TRBJ2-3|-|TRBV29-1
CSVVRANTDTQYF
TGCAGCGTTGTTCGGGCAAACACAGATACGCAGTATTTT
>-|TRBJ2-7|TRBD2|TRBV7-9
CASSQRTSGTYEQYF
TGTGCCAGCAGCCAAAGGACTAGCGGGACCTACGAGCAGTACTTC
>-|TRBJ2-3|-|TRBV5-8
CASSLFIWDTDTQYF
TGTGCCAGCAGCTTGTTTATTTGGGACACAGATACGCAGTATTTT
>-|TRBJ1-1|-|TRBV19
CASSLTAGTEAFF
TGTGCCAGTAGTTTAACAGCGGGCACTGAAGCTTTCTTT
>-|TRBJ2-7|-|TRBV19
CASSLTVTYEQYF
TGTGCCAGTAGTCTGACAGTCACCTACGAGCAGTACTTC
>once|TRBJ1-5|-|TRBV19
CASSIMGVSNQPQHF
TGTGCCAGTAGTATTATGGGAGTCAGCAATCAGCCCCAGCATTTT